This T cell receptor beta chain emerged from a study of graft-versus-host responses after intestinal transplantation. Background on the study: Anti-thymocyte globulin served as induction for all recipients, who then took tacrolimus and steroids for around 3 years.

In this sample, this clone turned up a few times. What it binds is not known. This CDR3 has 14 amino acids. V dropped 5 bases and J dropped 3; count of bases not matched to a gene: 4. Germline CDR1 is SGHVS and CDR2 is FNYEAQ. TCRdb's copy holds only in-frame clones and misses some; the assay was immunoSEQ multiplex PCR. The sample has approximately 90,000 clones, around 90% seen once. Study-level points and caveats: Within the allografts of patients who had graft-donor T cell macrochimerism, graft-versus-host to host-versus-graft clonal ratios were high. Analysis identified GvH clones in recipient marrow, with some appearing first in ileum or blood. GvH clone levels peaked in circulation, and this peak was associated with early post-transplant HvG declines.

The sequencing used unstimulated CD8+ T cells sorted from spleen or lymph node cells, collected before transplant. The receptor's source is a human donor who was the organ donor for an intestinal transplant. V gene TRBV7-6 combines with J gene TRBJ1-5, with 7 bases aligning to TRBD1. CDR3 residues: CASSGGQLNQPQHF. The CDR3 DNA reads as TGTGCCAGCAGCGGGGGACAGCTCAATCAGCCCCAGCATTTT.